This TCR beta chain was sequenced in a study of control samples from healthy donors and cancer patients. Repertoires were generated with immunoSEQ multiplex PCR, while TCRdb's copy carries only in-frame clones and drops some. The sample lists roughly 80,000 clones, around nine tenths occurring once. Trimming shortened V by 2 bases and J by 5 bases, and 4 bases separated the two germline ends. The V gene's germline CDR1 is SGHVS and CDR2 FNYEAQ. CDR3 length: 11 residues. Material: blood. This sequence originates from a woman in her 50s in good health. The genes are TRBV7-6 and TRBJ2-7; no firm D call. The CDR3 loop is CASSLLHEQYF. CDR3 nucleotide sequence: TGTGCCAGCAGCTTACTGCACGAGCAGTACTTC.